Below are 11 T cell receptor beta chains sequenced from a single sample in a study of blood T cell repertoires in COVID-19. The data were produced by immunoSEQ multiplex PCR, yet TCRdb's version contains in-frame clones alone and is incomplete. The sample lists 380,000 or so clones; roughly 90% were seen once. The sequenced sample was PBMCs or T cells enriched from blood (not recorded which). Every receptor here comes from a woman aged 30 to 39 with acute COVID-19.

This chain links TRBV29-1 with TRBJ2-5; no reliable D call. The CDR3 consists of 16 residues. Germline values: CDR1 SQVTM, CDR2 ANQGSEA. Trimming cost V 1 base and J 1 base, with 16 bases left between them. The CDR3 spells CSVEGAPAATQETQYF. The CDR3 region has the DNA TGCAGCGTTGAAGGCGCTCCGGCGGCGACCCAAGAGACCCAGTACTTC.

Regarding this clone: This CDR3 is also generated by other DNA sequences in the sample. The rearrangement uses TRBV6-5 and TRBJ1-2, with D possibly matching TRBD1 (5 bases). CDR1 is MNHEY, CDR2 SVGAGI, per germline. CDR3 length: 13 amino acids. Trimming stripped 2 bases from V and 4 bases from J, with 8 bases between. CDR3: CASSYGGFYGYTF. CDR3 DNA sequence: TGTGCCAGCAGTTACGGGGGGTTCTATGGCTACACCTTC.

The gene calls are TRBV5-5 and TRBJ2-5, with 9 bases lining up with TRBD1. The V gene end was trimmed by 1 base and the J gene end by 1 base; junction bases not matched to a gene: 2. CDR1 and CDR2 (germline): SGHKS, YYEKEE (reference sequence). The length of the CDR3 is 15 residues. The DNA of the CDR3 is TGTGCCAGCAGCTTGTTGACAGGGGGCCAAGAGACCCAGTACTTC. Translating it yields CASSLLTGGQETQYF. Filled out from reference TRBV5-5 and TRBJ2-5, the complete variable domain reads DAGVTQSPTHLIKTRGQQVTLRCSPISGHKSVSWYQQVLGQGPQFIFQYYEKEERGRGNFPDRFSARQFPNYSSELNVNALLLGDSALYLCASSLLTGGQETQYFGPGTRLLVL.

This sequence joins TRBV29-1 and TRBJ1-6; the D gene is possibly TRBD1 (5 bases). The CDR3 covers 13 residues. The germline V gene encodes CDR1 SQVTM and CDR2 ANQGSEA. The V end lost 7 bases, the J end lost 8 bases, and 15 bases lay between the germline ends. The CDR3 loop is CSARVGGDSPLHF. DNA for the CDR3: TGCAGCGCCCGCGTGGGGGGGGATTCACCCCTCCACTTT.

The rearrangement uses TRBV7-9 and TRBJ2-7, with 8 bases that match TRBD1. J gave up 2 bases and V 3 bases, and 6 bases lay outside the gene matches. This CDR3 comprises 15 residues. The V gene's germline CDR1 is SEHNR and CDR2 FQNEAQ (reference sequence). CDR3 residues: CASSFGTGGTYEQYF. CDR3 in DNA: TGTGCCAGCAGCTTTGGGACAGGAGGGACCTACGAGCAGTACTTC.

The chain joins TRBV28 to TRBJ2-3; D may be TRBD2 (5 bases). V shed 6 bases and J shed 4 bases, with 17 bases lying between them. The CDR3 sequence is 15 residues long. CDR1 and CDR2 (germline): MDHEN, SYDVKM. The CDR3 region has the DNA TGTGCCAGCAGAAGACGGGGTAATTGGGCAGATACGCAGTATTTT. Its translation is CASRRRGNWADTQYF. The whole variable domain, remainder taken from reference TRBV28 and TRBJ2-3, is DVKVTQSSRYLVKRTGEKVFLECVQDMDHENMFWYRQDPGLGLRLIYFSYDVKMKEKGDIPEGYSVSREKKERFSLILESASTNQTSMYLCASRRRGNWADTQYFGPGTRLTVL.

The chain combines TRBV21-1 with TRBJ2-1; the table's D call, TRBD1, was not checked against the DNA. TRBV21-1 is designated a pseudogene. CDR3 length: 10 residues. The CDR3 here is CGGTGVGKFF. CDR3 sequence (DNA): TGTGGGGGGACAGGGGTGGGGAAGTTCTTC.

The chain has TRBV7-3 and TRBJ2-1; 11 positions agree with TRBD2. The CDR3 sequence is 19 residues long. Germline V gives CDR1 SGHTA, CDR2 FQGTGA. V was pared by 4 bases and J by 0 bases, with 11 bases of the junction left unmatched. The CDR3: CASSSPGLAASSSYNEQFF. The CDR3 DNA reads TGTGCCAGCAGCTCGCCGGGACTAGCGGCTTCAAGCTCCTACAATGAGCAGTTCTTC.

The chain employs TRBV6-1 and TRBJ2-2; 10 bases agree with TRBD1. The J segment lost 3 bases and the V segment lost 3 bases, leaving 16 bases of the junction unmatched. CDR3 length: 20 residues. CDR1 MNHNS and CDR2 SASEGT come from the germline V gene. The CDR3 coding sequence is TGTGCCAGCAGTGACGACGGGACAGGGGTAATCGGGCCGGACACCGGGGAGCTGTTTTTT. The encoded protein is CASSDDGTGVIGPDTGELFF.

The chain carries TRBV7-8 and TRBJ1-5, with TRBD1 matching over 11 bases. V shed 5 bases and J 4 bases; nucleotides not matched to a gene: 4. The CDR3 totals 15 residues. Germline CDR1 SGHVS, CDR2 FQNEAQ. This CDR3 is CASSTGTGGNQPQHF. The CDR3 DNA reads TGTGCCAGCAGCACCGGGACAGGGGGAAATCAGCCCCAGCATTTT.

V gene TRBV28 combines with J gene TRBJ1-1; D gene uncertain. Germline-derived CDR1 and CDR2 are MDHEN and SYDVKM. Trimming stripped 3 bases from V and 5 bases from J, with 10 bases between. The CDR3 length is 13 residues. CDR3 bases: TGTGCCAGCAGTTTTCAATTCGGGACTGAAGCTTTCTTT. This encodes CASSFQFGTEAFF.